The 15 T cell receptor beta chains below were found in one sample sequenced in a study of blood T cell repertoires in COVID-19. Produced via immunoSEQ multiplex PCR; TCRdb's table is partial and in-frame only. The data hold about 160,000 clones, with over 80% observed a single time. Sequenced material: peripheral blood. The receptor set was obtained from a woman between 45 and 65 years old with acute or convalescent COVID-19.

The J gene is TRBJ1-1, the V gene TRBV6-2 or TRBV6-3; 7 bases line up with TRBD1. V lost 5 bases to trimming and J lost 2 bases; unmatched junction nucleotides: 5. Germline lookup yields CDR1 MNHEY and CDR2 SVGEGT. CDR3 length: 14 residues. CDR3: CASSVPGGNTEAFF. Here the CDR3 DNA reads TGTGCCAGCAGTGTACCAGGGGGAAACACTGAAGCTTTCTTT.

This clone has just one count. This chain connects TRBV28 to TRBJ1-2; TRBD1 aligns across 8 bases. Unmatched junction bases numbered 10, after V lost 3 bases and J lost 10 bases. The CDR3 totals 14 residues. The germline V gene has CDR1 MDHEN and CDR2 SYDVKM. The CDR3 nucleotides read TGTGCCAGCAGTTTTTTGCGGCAGGGGGCCTTCTACACCTTC. Protein product: CASSFLRQGAFYTF.

The V and J genes are TRBV5-1 and TRBJ2-7; D possibly corresponds to TRBD1 (5 bases). The ends were cut back, 4 bases at V and 3 bases at J, with 11 bases in the middle. From germline, CDR1 is SGHRS and CDR2 YFSETQ. This CDR3 spans 13 amino acids. In DNA form, the CDR3 reads TGCGCCAGCAGCCGTGTTAGGGGCTACGAGCAGTACTTC. It is translated as CASSRVRGYEQYF. Using reference TRBV5-1 and TRBJ2-7 for the parts outside the CDR3, the full variable domain is KAGVTQTPRYLIKTRGQQVTLSCSPISGHRSVSWYQQTPGQGLQFLFEYFSETQRNKGNFPGRFSGRQFSNSRSEMNVSTLELGDSALYLCASSRVRGYEQYFGPGTRLTVT.

The chain has TRBV27 and TRBJ1-4; weak D call: TRBD1 (6 bases). The ends were cut back, 2 bases at V and 8 bases at J, with 9 bases in the middle. The germline V gene encodes CDR1 MNHEY and CDR2 SMNVEV (reference sequence). The CDR3 covers 13 residues. The CDR3, as DNA: TGTGCCAGCAGTTTAAACAGGGCCGAAAAACTGTTTTTT. It specifies CASSLNRAEKLFF.

A single count supports this clone. The chain combines TRBV10-3 with TRBJ2-7; 8 nucleotides match TRBD2. Germline-derived CDR1 and CDR2 are ENHRY and SYGVKD. Germline trimming cut 2 bases from V and 6 bases from J; bases unmatched to any gene: 6. The CDR3 spans 14 residues. The CDR3 DNA follows: TGTGCCATCAGTGAGCAGGGACTAGTGTTCGAGCAGTACTTC. Its protein is CAISEQGLVFEQYF.

This clone was counted a single time. The genes are TRBV5-6 and TRBJ2-1, with D possibly being TRBD1 (5 bases). V lost 4 bases, J lost 9 bases, and 14 bases lay in between. The V gene's germline CDR1 is SGHDT and CDR2 YYEEEE. The CDR3 consists of 13 residues. The CDR3 loop reads CASSRGLTGEQFF. The DNA of the CDR3 is TGTGCCAGCAGCCGAGGTCTAACAGGTGAGCAGTTCTTC.

This chain links TRBV6-5 with TRBJ2-1; D perhaps matches TRBD2 (5 bases). CDR3 length: 12 amino acids. Between the trimmed V and J ends, which lost 6 bases and 10 bases, there was a span of 13 bases. Per germline, CDR1 MNHEY and CDR2 SVGAGI. The CDR3 nucleotides read TGTGCCAGCAGGAGCGGCCTCCTCGAGCAGTTCTTC. Translating it yields CASRSGLLEQFF.

This clone was counted once. The V gene is TRBV25-1, the J gene TRBJ2-2; D is possibly TRBD1 (6 bases). CDR1 and CDR2 (germline): MGHDK, SYGVNS. This CDR3 region has 15 residues. With 3 bases removed from V and 5 bases from J, the gap between germline ends came to 13 bases. The CDR3 region has the DNA TGTGCCAGCAGTGATAACAGGGAAAGGACCGGGGAGCTGTTTTTT. This translates into CASSDNRERTGELFF. The variable domain in full, with the rest retrieved from reference TRBV25-1 and TRBJ2-2, is EADIYQTPRYLVIGTGKKITLECSQTMGHDKMYWYQQDPGMELHLIHYSYGVNSTEKGDLSSESTVSRIRTEHFPLTLESARPSHTSQYLCASSDNRERTGELFFGEGSRLTVL.

This sequence joins TRBV28 and TRBJ1-5, with 7 bases aligning to TRBD1. V was clipped by 6 bases and J by 3 bases; unmatched bases: 8. The germline V gene encodes CDR1 MDHEN and CDR2 SYDVKM. The CDR3 consists of 15 residues. CDR3 protein: CASSYEGAINQPQHF. CDR3 in DNA: TGTGCCAGCAGCTATGAGGGGGCGATCAATCAGCCCCAGCATTTT. Supplemented by reference TRBV28 and TRBJ1-5, the full variable domain reads DVKVTQSSRYLVKRTGEKVFLECVQDMDHENMFWYRQDPGLGLRLIYFSYDVKMKEKGDIPEGYSVSREKKERFSLILESASTNQTSMYLCASSYEGAINQPQHFGDGTRLSIL.

The chain employs TRBV7-7 and TRBJ1-1; 9 bases align to TRBD1. The CDR3 length is 16 residues. Per the germline V gene, CDR1 is SSHAT and CDR2 is FNYEAQ (reference sequence). V lost 5 bases and J lost 2; bases outside the gene matches: 9. The CDR3 sequence is CASSPLTGGSNTEAFF. In DNA, the CDR3 is TGTGCCAGCAGCCCCCTGACAGGGGGAAGTAACACTGAAGCTTTCTTT.

As to this clone: A read error may produce the germline difference seen at one junction end. The genes are TRBV5-4 and TRBJ2-3, with 8 positions matching TRBD2. CDR1 is SGHNT, CDR2 YYREEE, per germline (reference sequence). CDR3 size: 15 residues. DNA for the CDR3: TGTGCCAGCAGCTTAAAGGCGGGGGGCACGGATACGCAGTATTTT. This encodes CASSLKAGGTDTQYF.

This sequence joins TRBV2 and TRBJ2-1; 8 nucleotides match TRBD1. The CDR3 consists of 15 residues. V dropped 7 bases and J dropped 2; count of bases not matched to a gene: 7. CDR1 is SNHLY, CDR2 FYNNEI, per germline. The CDR3 region has the DNA TGTGCCAGCAAGTGGGAGACAGGGGCCTACAATGAGCAGTTCTTC. Protein product: CASKWETGAYNEQFF.

The V gene is TRBV3-1 (or the pseudogene TRBV3-2), the J gene TRBJ2-1; 9 bases align to TRBD1. This CDR3 spans 14 amino acids. With V trimmed by 5 bases and J by 8 bases, 7 bases remained unmatched. Germline V gives CDR1 LGHDT, CDR2 YNNKEL (reference sequence). Written as DNA, the CDR3 is TGTGCCAGCAGCGATACAGGGGGCTCGTATGAGCAGTTCTTC. It codes for CASSDTGGSYEQFF.

The J gene is TRBJ2-7, the V gene TRBV13, with D maybe TRBD1 (6 bases). The CDR3 is 15 amino acids. Deletions cut 2 bases from V and 2 bases from J, with 13 bases between. Germline loops: CDR1 PRHDT, CDR2 FYEKMQ (reference sequence). The CDR3 DNA is TGTGCCAGCAGCTTAAAGGGGACATTTCCCTACGAGCAGTACTTC. Amino acid sequence: CASSLKGTFPYEQYF. The full variable domain, rest sourced from reference TRBV13 and TRBJ2-7, is AAGVIQSPRHLIKEKRETATLKCYPIPRHDTVYWYQQGPGQDPQFLISFYEKMQSDKGSIPDRFSAQQFSDYHSELNMSSLELGDSALYFCASSLKGTFPYEQYFGPGTRLTVT.

The chain is built from TRBV19 and TRBJ2-2; TRBD2 is a possible D gene (5 bases). The germline V gene encodes CDR1 LNHDA and CDR2 SQIVND (reference sequence). The germline V and J ends were trimmed by 6 bases and 7 bases, with 9 bases remaining between them. This CDR3 has 12 residues. This CDR3 is CASSLLDGELFF. The CDR3 DNA follows: TGTGCCAGTAGCTTACTAGACGGGGAGCTGTTTTTT.